The 10 T cell receptor beta chains below come from one sample, sequenced in a study of T cell responses to AZD1222 COVID-19 vaccine. Repertoires were generated with immunoSEQ multiplex PCR, while TCRdb's copy carries only in-frame clones and drops some. Of roughly 95,000 clones in the sample, roughly 90% were seen once. The sequencing used peripheral blood, collected on day 0 of AZD1222 vaccination. The receptor source for this set is an adult in good health.

The CDR3, as DNA: TGTGCCAGCAGCTTAGGGGGGGTTTATGGAAACACCATATATTTT. Protein product: CASSLGGVYGNTIYF. The rearrangement uses TRBV7-2 and TRBJ1-3; D perhaps matches TRBD1 (5 bases). Trimming took 1 base from V and 3 from J, leaving 10 bases between them. The CDR3 is 15 residues long. The germline gives CDR1 SGHTA, CDR2 FQGNSA.

This clone was counted only a few times. The chain employs TRBV18 and TRBJ1-5; weak D call: TRBD1 (6 bases). This CDR3 region has 14 residues. Trimming took off 5 bases at V and 7 bases at J, with 15 bases between the two ends. Germline loops: CDR1 KGHSH, CDR2 LQKENI. Written as DNA, the CDR3 is TGTGCCAGCTCATCGACAGGATCGAGCCAGCCCCAGCATTTT. Its translation is CASSSTGSSQPQHF.

The chain is built from TRBV4-3 and TRBJ2-2, with D tentatively TRBD1 or TRBD2 (5 bases each). Germline V CDR1 and CDR2: LGHNA, YSLEER. This CDR3 contains 14 residues. The V and J ends lost 3 bases and 1 base respectively, with 6 bases between them. The DNA of the CDR3 is TGCGCCAGCAGCCAGGGACGGAACACCGGGGAGCTGTTTTTT. Its translation: CASSQGRNTGELFF.

CDR3 sequence reads: CATRRSGDYEQYF. The DNA for the CDR3 is TGTGCCACCCGGCGGAGCGGGGATTACGAGCAGTACTTC. This sequence joins TRBV19 and TRBJ2-7, with 7 bases fitting TRBD2. CDR3 length: 13 residues. The germline V gene has CDR1 LNHDA and CDR2 SQIVND (reference sequence). The trim removed 10 bases at V and 4 bases at J, leaving 10 bases unmatched.

This clone was counted a few times. The V call is TRBV2, the J call TRBJ1-2; TRBD1 might be the D (6 bases). CDR1 is SNHLY, CDR2 FYNNEI, per germline. Trimming stripped 4 bases from V and 7 bases from J, with 10 bases between. The CDR3 is 12 residues long. CDR3 DNA: TGTGCCAGCAGTGTAGACAGGCCTGGCTACACCTTC. It encodes CASSVDRPGYTF.

The chain joins TRBV29-1 to TRBJ1-4; D gene uncertain. The CDR3 loop spans 12 amino acids. Germline values: CDR1 SQVTM, CDR2 ANQGSEA. Trimming left V 6 bases short and J 5 bases short, with 10 bases between. As DNA, the CDR3 is TGCAGCGTGGAACACACCAATGAAAAACTGTTTTTT. As protein: CSVEHTNEKLFF.

This sequence joins TRBV5-6 and TRBJ1-5; 9 nucleotides agree with TRBD1. V was pared by 2 bases and J by 6 bases, with 6 bases of the junction left unmatched. The CDR3 runs to 15 residues. Germline CDR1 reads SGHDT; CDR2 reads YYEEEE. The CDR3 region is CASSFFDRGSQPQHF. The CDR3 coding sequence is TGTGCCAGCAGCTTTTTCGACAGGGGGTCTCAGCCCCAGCATTTT.

V gene TRBV6-5 combines with J gene TRBJ1-5; 10 nucleotides match TRBD1. The germline V gene has CDR1 MNHEY and CDR2 SVGAGI. This CDR3 has 15 amino acids. With 6 bases clipped from V and 2 bases from J, the junction kept 4 bases outside the gene matches. The CDR3 coding sequence is TGTGCCAGCAGCATGACAGGGGGCGGCAATCAGCCCCAGCATTTT. This gives the protein CASSMTGGGNQPQHF.

The chain is built from TRBV5-1 and TRBJ2-2; D is perhaps TRBD2 (6 bases). Looked up from germline, CDR1 is SGHRS and CDR2 is YFSETQ. V dropped 1 base and J dropped 0 bases, with 10 bases sitting between them. CDR3 length: 16 amino acids. In DNA form, the CDR3 reads TGCGCCAGCAGCTTGTTGGGGGGATCGAACACCGGGGAGCTGTTTTTT. Translating gives CASSLLGGSNTGELFF. Looking up the rest from reference TRBV5-1 and TRBJ2-2 gives the full variable domain: KAGVTQTPRYLIKTRGQQVTLSCSPISGHRSVSWYQQTPGQGLQFLFEYFSETQRNKGNFPGRFSGRQFSNSRSEMNVSTLELGDSALYLCASSLLGGSNTGELFFGEGSRLTVL.

The chain joins TRBV12-3 or TRBV12-4 to TRBJ2-1, with D perhaps matching TRBD1 (6 bases). The CDR3 totals 13 residues. V was trimmed by 3 bases and J by 7 bases, leaving 10 bases between them. The CDR3 sequence: CASSFGGRNEQFF. In nucleotides, the CDR3 is TGTGCCAGCAGTTTTGGGGGCCGTAATGAGCAGTTCTTC.